The source of this T cell receptor (beta chain) is a study of blood T cell repertoires in COVID-19. TCRdb's copy holds only in-frame clones and misses some; the assay was immunoSEQ multiplex PCR. In the table there are roughly 200,000 clones, around 90% of which are singletons. CDR3 length: 17 residues. J was trimmed by 2 bases and V by 5 bases; bases with no gene match: 10. Germline CDR1 is SEHNR and CDR2 is FQNEAQ (reference sequence). This TCR was sampled from a young woman who had recovered from COVID-19. The chain is built from TRBV7-9 and TRBJ2-3; 10 positions match TRBD2. The sequencing sample was made of peripheral blood. The CDR3 is CASSAKGSGRITDTQYF. For the CDR3, the DNA is TGTGCCAGCAGCGCCAAGGGTAGCGGGAGGATCACAGATACGCAGTATTTT.